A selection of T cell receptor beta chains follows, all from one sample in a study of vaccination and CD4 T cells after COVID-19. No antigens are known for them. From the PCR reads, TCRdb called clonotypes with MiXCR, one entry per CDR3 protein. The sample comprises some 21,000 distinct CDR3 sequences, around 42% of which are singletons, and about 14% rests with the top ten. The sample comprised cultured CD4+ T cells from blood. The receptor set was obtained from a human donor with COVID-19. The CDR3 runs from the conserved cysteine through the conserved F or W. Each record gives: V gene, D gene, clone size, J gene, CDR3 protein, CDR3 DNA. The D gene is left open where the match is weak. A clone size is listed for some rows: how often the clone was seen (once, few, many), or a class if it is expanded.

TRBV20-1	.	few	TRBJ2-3	CSARDLAALSTDTQYF	TGCAGTGCTAGAGATTTAGCGGCACTTAGCACAGATACGCAGTATTTT
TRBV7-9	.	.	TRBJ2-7	CASSPLAHGEQYF	TGTGCCAGCAGCCCACTCGCCCACGGAGAGCAGTACTTC
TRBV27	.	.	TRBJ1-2	CASSIDPRSGGYTF	TGTGCCAGCAGTATAGACCCGAGGTCGGGCGGCTACACCTTC
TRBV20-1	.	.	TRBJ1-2	CSARLQRTRGYTF	TGCAGTGCTAGACTCCAGAGAACCCGGGGCTACACCTTC
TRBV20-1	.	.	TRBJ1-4	CSASQASIEKLFF	TGCAGTGCGTCACAGGCGTCAATTGAAAAACTGTTTTTT
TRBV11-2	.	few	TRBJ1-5	CASSLSTVNQPQHF	TGTGCCAGCAGCTTATCGACAGTCAATCAGCCCCAGCATTTT
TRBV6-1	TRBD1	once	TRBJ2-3	CASSEAPGGITDTQYF	TGTGCCAGCAGTGAAGCCCCAGGGGGAATCACAGATACGCAGTATTTT
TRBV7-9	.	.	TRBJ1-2	CASSLGSEGYTF	TGTGCCAGCAGCTTAGGATCGGAGGGCTACACCTTC
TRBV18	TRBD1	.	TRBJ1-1	CASSPDRTNTEAFF	TGTGCCAGCTCACCGGACAGGACGAACACTGAAGCTTTCTTT
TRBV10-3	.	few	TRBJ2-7	CAIRRADSSYEQYF	TGTGCCATCAGGCGAGCCGATAGCTCCTACGAGCAGTACTTC
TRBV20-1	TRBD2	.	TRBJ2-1	CSARDFPSGYNEQFF	TGCAGTGCTAGAGATTTCCCTAGCGGCTACAATGAGCAGTTCTTC
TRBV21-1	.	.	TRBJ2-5	CANPGEGETQYF	TGTGCCAACCCAGGGGAGGGAGAGACCCAGTACTTC